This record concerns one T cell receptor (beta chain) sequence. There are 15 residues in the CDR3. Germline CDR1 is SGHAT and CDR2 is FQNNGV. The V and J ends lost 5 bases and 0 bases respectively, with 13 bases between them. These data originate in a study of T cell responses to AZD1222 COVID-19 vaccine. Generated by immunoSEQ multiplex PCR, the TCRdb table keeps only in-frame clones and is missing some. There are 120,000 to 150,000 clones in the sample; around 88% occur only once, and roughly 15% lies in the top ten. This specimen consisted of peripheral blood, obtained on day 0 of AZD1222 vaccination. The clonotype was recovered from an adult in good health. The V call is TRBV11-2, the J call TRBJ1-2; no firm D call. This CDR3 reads CASSPLDTANYGYTF. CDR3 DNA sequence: TGTGCCAGCAGCCCGCTAGACACAGCTAACTATGGCTACACCTTC.